Here is one T cell receptor (beta chain) with its context. CDR3 length: 16 amino acids. V was pared by 4 bases and J by 5 bases, with 14 bases of the junction left unmatched. From germline, CDR1 is SGHNT and CDR2 YYREEE (reference sequence). The source of the sample is a study of blood T cell repertoires in COVID-19. In the study's own analysis: Reference gene primer amplification gave estimated nucleated cell counts. Data came from immunoSEQ multiplex PCR; TCRdb stores just in-frame clones and leaves some out. That table gives V, J and clone size, and the DNA gave D and trimming. The data hold under 200,000 clones, with roughly 82% observed a single time.

The specimen sequenced was peripheral blood. This sequence originates from an older woman with COVID-19, enrolled during active disease. The V call is TRBV5-4, the J call TRBJ1-2; 7 nucleotides align to TRBD1. CDR3 nucleotides: TGTGCCAGCAGCCTCCCAGCCAGGGGGAGTTTTTATGGCTACACCTTC. Protein: CASSLPARGSFYGYTF.